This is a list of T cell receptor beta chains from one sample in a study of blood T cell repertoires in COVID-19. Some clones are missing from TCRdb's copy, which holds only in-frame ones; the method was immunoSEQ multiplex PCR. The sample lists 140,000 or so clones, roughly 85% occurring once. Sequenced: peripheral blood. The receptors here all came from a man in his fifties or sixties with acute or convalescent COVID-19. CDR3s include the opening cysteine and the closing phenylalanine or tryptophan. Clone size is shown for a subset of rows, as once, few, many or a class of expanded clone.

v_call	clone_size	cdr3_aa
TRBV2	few	CASTLDRGNSPLHF
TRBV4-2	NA	CASSQETGRDLGNQPQHF
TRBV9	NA	CASSANSGGAFNEQFF
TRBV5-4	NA	CASGLAGGYNEQFF
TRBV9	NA	CASSPGTFYEKLFF
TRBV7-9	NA	CASSSPGGDRHF
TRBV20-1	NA	CSASSPGGDQETQYF
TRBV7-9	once	CASSPMRQILAKNIQYF
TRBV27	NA	CASSPSIPGQAREQYF
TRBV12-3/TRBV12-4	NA	CASRRQGTEAFF
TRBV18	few	CASSPRSTQTGGLYEQYF
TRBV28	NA	CASSPSGYPYEQYF
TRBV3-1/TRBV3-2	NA	CASSQGHTGGASSYNSPLHF
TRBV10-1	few	CASSLQSNTEAFF
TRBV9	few	CASSVAGTRSYEQYF
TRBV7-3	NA	CASSLKQGYEQFF
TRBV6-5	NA	CASTGDRASNQPQHF
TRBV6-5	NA	CASKSEGDTEAFF
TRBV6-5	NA	CASSRRGDSPLHF
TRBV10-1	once	CASRKGRKYF
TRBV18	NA	CASSQRDTRTDTQYF
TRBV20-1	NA	CSASIGTSGRGRRDTQYF
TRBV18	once	CASSPRDSTYNEQFF
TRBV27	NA	CASSLMGTTYEQYF
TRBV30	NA	CAWTRLLTSGRANEQFF
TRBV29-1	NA	CSVRGQGLTGYTF
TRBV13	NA	CASSSPITQGAQETQYF
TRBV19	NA	CASSRTGTHQPQHF
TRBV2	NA	CASSERRGEQYF
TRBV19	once	CASTDKVPEKLFF
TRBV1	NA	CTSSQGVEPQHF
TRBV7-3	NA	CASSLMIREGTEAFF
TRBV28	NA	CASSFSTSGGPSQETQYF
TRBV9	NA	CASSPFSNTEAFF
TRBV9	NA	CASSVSTRSYNEQFF
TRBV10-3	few	CAISEGAGNQPQHF
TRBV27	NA	CASSEQGQGASYGYTF
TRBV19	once	CASSVQGGQPQHF
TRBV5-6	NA	CASSLGGRENEQFF
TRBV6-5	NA	CASGRWGSNTGELFF
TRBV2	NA	CASSGQGAGANVLTF
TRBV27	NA	CASSSTQGSYNEQFF
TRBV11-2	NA	CASSSWGSGRHEQYF
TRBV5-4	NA	CASSLNNQETQYF
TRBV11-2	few	CASSRRTGNLNNEQFF
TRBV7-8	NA	CATSRDRGTDTQYF
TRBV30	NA	CAWGLSGKRAFF
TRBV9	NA	CASSVGQGDEGNIQYF